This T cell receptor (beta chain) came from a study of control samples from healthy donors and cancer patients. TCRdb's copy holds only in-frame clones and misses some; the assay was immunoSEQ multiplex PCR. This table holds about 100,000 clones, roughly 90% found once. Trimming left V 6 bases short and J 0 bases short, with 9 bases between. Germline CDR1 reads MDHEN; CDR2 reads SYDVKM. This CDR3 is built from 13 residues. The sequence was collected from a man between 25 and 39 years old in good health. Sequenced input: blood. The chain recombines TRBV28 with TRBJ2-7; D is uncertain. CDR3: CASRVPSSYEQYF. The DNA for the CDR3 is TGTGCCAGCAGGGTCCCGAGCTCCTACGAGCAGTACTTC.